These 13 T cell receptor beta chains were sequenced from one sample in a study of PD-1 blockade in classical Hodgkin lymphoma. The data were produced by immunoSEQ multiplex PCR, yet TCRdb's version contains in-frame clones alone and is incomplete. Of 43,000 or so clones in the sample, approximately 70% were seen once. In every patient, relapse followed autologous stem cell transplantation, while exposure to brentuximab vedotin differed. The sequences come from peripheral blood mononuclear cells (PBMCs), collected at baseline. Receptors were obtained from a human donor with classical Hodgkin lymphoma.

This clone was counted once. As DNA, the CDR3 is TGTGCCAGTAGTATGGGACAGGGAGACGAGCAGTACTTC. Its translation: CASSMGQGDEQYF. The rearrangement links TRBV19 to TRBJ2-7, with TRBD1 identical over 9 bases. Germline V gene data show CDR1 as LNHDA and CDR2 as SQIVND (reference sequence). V trimming: 3 bases; J trimming: 5 bases; junction bases outside the gene matches: 2. There are 13 residues in the CDR3. The variable domain in full, completed from reference TRBV19 and TRBJ2-7, reads DGGITQSPKYLFRKEGQNVTLSCEQNLNHDAMYWYRQDPGQGLRLIYYSQIVNDFQKGDIAEGYSVSREKKESFPLTVTSAQKNPTAFYLCASSMGQGDEQYFGPGTRLTVT.

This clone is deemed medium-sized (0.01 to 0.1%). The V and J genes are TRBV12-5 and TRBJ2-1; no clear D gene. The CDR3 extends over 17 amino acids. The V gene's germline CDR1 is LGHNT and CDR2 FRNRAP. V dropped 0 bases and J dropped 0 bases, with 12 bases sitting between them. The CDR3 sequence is CASGLVPGLSSYNEQFF. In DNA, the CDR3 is TGTGCTAGTGGTTTGGTACCAGGCTTAAGCTCCTACAATGAGCAGTTCTTC. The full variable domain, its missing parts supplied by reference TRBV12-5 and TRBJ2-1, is DARVTQTPRHKVTEMGQEVTMRCQPILGHNTVFWYRQTMMQGLELLAYFRNRAPLDDSGMPKDRFSAEMPDATLATLKIQPSEPRDSAVYFCASGLVPGLSSYNEQFFGPGTRLTVL.

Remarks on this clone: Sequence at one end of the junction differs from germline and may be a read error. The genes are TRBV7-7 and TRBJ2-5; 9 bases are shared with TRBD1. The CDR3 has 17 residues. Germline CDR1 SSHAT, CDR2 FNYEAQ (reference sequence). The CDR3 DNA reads TGTGCTAGCAGCCCAGCCCCCGGGACAGGGCTTGGGGAGACCCAGTACTTC. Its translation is CASSPAPGTGLGETQYF.

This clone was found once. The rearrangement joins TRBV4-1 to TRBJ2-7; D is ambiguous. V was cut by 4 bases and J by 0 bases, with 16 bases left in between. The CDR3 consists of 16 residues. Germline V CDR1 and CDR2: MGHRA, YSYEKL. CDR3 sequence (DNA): TGCGCCAGCAGCCCAGCCGGTTGGCGCAACTCCTACGAGCAGTACTTC. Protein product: CASSPAGWRNSYEQYF.

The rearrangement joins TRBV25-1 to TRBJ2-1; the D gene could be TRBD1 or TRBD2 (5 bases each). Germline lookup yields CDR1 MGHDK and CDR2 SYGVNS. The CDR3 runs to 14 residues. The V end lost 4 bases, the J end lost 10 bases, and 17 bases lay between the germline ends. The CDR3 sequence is CASSGDGGAREQFF. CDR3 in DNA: TGTGCCAGCAGTGGTGATGGGGGAGCCCGGGAGCAGTTCTTC.

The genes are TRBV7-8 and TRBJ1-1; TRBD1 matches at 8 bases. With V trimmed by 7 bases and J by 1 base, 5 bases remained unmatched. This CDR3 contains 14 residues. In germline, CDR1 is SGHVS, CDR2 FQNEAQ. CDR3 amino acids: CASKQGGQNTEAFF. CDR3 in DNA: TGTGCCAGCAAACAGGGGGGCCAGAACACTGAAGCTTTCTTT. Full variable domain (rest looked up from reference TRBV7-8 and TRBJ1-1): GAGVSQSPRYKVAKRGQDVALRCDPISGHVSLFWYQQALGQGPEFLTYFQNEAQLDKSGLPSDRFFAERPEGSVSTLKIQRTQQEDSAVYLCASKQGGQNTEAFFGQGTRLTVV.

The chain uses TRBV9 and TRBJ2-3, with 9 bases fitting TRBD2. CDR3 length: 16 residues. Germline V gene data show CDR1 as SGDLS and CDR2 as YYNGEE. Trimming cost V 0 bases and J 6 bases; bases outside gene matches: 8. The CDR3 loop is CASSVGVAGGQDTQYF. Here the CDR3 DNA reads TGTGCCAGCAGCGTAGGGGTGGCGGGGGGGCAGGATACGCAGTATTTT. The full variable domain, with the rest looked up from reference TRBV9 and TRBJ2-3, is DSGVTQTPKHLITATGQRVTLRCSPRSGDLSVYWYQQSLDQGLQFLIQYYNGEERAKGNILERFSAQQFPDLHSELNLSSLELGDSALYFCASSVGVAGGQDTQYFGPGTRLTVL.

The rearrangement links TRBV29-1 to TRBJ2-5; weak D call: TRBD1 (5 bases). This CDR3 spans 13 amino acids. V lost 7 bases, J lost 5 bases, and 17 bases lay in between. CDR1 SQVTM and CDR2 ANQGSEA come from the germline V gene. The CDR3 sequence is CSAIPQGLETQYF. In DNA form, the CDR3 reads TGCAGCGCTATCCCTCAGGGTTTGGAGACCCAGTACTTC.

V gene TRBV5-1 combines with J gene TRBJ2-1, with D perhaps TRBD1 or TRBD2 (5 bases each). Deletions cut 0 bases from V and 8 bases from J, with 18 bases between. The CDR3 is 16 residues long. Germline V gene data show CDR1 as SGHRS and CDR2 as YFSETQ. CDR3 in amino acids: CASSLENSALGDEQFF. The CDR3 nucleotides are TGCGCCAGCAGCTTGGAGAACAGTGCTTTGGGGGATGAGCAGTTCTTC.

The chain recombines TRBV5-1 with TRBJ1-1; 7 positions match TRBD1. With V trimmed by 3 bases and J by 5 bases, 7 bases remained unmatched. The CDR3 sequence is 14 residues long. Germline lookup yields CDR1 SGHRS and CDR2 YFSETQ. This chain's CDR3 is CASSWRTGVTEAFF. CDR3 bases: TGCGCCAGCAGCTGGAGGACAGGTGTTACTGAAGCTTTCTTT.

CDR3 in DNA: TGTGCCTGGGAGGGAACAGGGGGCACTGAAGCTTTCTTT. Translation: CAWEGTGGTEAFF. The chain employs TRBV30 and TRBJ1-1; TRBD1 matches at 8 bases. V lost 5 bases and J lost 4; bases outside the gene matches: 6. This CDR3 contains 13 residues. The germline V gene encodes CDR1 GTSNPN and CDR2 SVGIG (reference sequence). Together with reference TRBV30 and TRBJ1-1, the CDR3 gives the full variable domain: SQTIHQWPATLVQPVGSPLSLECTVEGTSNPNLYWYRQAAGRGLQLLFYSVGIGQISSEVPQNLSASRPQDRQFILSSKKLLLSDSGFYLCAWEGTGGTEAFFGQGTRLTVV.

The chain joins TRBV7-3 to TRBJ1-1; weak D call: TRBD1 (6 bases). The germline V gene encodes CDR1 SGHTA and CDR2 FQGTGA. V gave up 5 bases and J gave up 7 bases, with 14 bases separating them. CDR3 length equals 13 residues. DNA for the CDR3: TGTGCCAGCAGCAATAGGACAGTTCGTGAAGCTTTCTTT. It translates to CASSNRTVREAFF.

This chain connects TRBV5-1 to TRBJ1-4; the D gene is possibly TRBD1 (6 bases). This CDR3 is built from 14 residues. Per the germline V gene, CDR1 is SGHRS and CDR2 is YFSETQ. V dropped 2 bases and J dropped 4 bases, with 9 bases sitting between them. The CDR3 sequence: CASSFSGVNEKLFF. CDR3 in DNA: TGCGCCAGCAGCTTCTCAGGGGTTAATGAAAAACTGTTTTTT.